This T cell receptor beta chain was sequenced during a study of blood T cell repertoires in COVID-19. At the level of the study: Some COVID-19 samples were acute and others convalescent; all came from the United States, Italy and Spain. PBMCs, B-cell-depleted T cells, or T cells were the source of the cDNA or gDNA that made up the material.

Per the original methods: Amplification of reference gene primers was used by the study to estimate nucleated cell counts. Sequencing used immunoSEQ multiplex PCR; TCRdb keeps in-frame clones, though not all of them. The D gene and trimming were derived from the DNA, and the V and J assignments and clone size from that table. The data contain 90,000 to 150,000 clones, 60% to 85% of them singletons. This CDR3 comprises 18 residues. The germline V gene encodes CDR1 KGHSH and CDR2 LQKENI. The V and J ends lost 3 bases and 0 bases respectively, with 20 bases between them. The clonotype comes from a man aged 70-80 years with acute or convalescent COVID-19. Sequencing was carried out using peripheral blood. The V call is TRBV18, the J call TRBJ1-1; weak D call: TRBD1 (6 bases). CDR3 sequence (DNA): TGTGCCAGCTCACCCTCCCAGGGGTACACTACGATGAACACTGAAGCTTTCTTT. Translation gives CASSPSQGYTTMNTEAFF.